The next 24 T cell receptor beta chains were all read from a single sample in a study of siplizumab effects on memory and regulatory T cells. Generated by immunoSEQ multiplex PCR, the TCRdb table keeps only in-frame clones and is missing some. The sample consists of tens of thousands of clones, 90% to 95% of them appearing once. Material for sequencing was CD8+ T cells sorted from blood. These receptors were collected from a human donor in good health.

The chain recombines TRBV10-1 with TRBJ2-3; TRBD1 might be the D (6 bases). Germline lookup yields CDR1 WNHNN and CDR2 SYGVQD (reference sequence). CDR3 length: 16 amino acids. V was cut by 0 bases and J by 3 bases, with 13 bases left in between. In DNA, the CDR3 is TGCGCCAGCAGTGAGTCGGGGCGCAGGGGAACAGATACGCAGTATTTT. This gives the protein CASSESGRRGTDTQYF.

The chain joins TRBV4-2 to TRBJ2-3, with 8 nucleotides matching TRBD2. V dropped 1 base and J dropped 0; count of bases not matched to a gene: 6. The CDR3 is 17 residues long. The V gene's germline CDR1 is LGHNA and CDR2 YNFKEQ. For the CDR3, the DNA is TGTGCCAGCAGCCAAGCACTCGGCGGGGGGAGCACAGATACGCAGTATTTT. It specifies CASSQALGGGSTDTQYF.

This clone appeared a single time. This chain joins TRBV7-9 and TRBJ2-7; D unresolved. The germline CDR1 and CDR2 sequences are SEHNR and FQNEAQ (reference sequence). The CDR3 runs 12 residues. With 3 bases removed from V and 2 bases from J, the gap between germline ends came to 5 bases. CDR3 DNA sequence: TGTGCCAGCAGCTTCCAAGCCTACGAGCAGTACTTC. This sequence encodes CASSFQAYEQYF.

The chain is built from TRBV7-9 and TRBJ1-1, with D possibly TRBD1 on 5 matching bases. This CDR3 contains 14 residues. Trimming stripped 4 bases from V and 7 bases from J, with 16 bases between. The germline V gene has CDR1 SEHNR and CDR2 FQNEAQ (reference sequence). CDR3 in amino acids: CASSSTGTGGEAFF. DNA of the CDR3: TGTGCCAGCAGCTCCACAGGAACCGGGGGTGAAGCTTTCTTT.

The V and J genes are TRBV7-9 and TRBJ1-1; 9 nucleotides agree with TRBD1. The CDR3 covers 15 residues. Germline CDR1 is SEHNR and CDR2 is FQNEAQ (reference sequence). V dropped 8 bases and J dropped 0; count of bases not matched to a gene: 7. This chain's CDR3 is CASFDRDRVNTEAFF. The CDR3 DNA follows: TGTGCCAGCTTTGACCGGGACAGGGTGAACACTGAAGCTTTCTTT.

V is TRBV11-2 and J is TRBJ2-7, with TRBD1 as a possible D gene (5 bases). V was trimmed by 4 bases and J by 4 bases, leaving 20 bases between them. The CDR3 has 16 amino acids. The germline gives CDR1 SGHAT, CDR2 FQNNGV. This chain's CDR3 is CASSWVIGQGLYEQYF. CDR3 nucleotide sequence: TGTGCCAGCAGCTGGGTCATTGGGCAGGGTTTATACGAGCAGTACTTC.

A single count supports this clone. This chain uses TRBV5-1 with TRBJ2-7; 9 nucleotides line up with TRBD1. Losses at the gene ends were 4 bases for V and 3 bases for J; bases not matched to a gene: 5. This CDR3 region has 14 residues. Per the germline V gene, CDR1 is SGHRS and CDR2 is YFSETQ. CDR3 nucleotides: TGCGCCAGCAGCCCCGGGACAGGGAGCTACGAGCAGTACTTC. The encoded protein is CASSPGTGSYEQYF.

CDR3 protein: CASSLSDRDRGRDTGELFF. CDR3 coding DNA: TGTGCCAGCAGCCTCTCCGACCGGGACAGGGGGCGCGACACCGGGGAGCTGTTTTTT. The J gene is TRBJ2-2, the V gene TRBV28, with 12 bases aligning to TRBD1. This CDR3 is 19 amino acids long. Germline assignment: CDR1 MDHEN and CDR2 SYDVKM. Germline trimming cut 6 bases from V and 3 bases from J; bases unmatched to any gene: 14.

The chain combines TRBV9 with TRBJ2-1; perhaps TRBD1 as D (5 bases). V lost 4 bases, J lost 8 bases, and 10 bases lay in between. This CDR3 is 12 amino acids long. The germline V gene encodes CDR1 SGDLS and CDR2 YYNGEE. In DNA form, the CDR3 reads TGTGCCAGCAGCCCCACAGGCCATGAGCAGTTCTTC. Protein: CASSPTGHEQFF.

The chain has TRBV27 and TRBJ2-1; 9 bases are shared with TRBD1. The junction had 10 bases not matched to a gene; V was cut back by 7 bases and J by 9 bases. Looked up from germline, CDR1 is MNHEY and CDR2 is SMNVEV (reference sequence). The CDR3 has 14 residues. In nucleotides, the CDR3 is TGTGCCAGCACCCTCGGGACAGGGTCCTTTGAGCAGTTCTTC. Amino acids: CASTLGTGSFEQFF.

The J gene is TRBJ1-1, the V gene TRBV6-5; D not certain. In germline, CDR1 is MNHEY, CDR2 SVGAGI. The CDR3 has 16 residues. Deletions cut 2 bases from V and 0 bases from J, with 13 bases between. The CDR3 is CASSYEGSSVNTEAFF. CDR3 bases: TGTGCCAGCAGTTACGAAGGCAGTTCTGTGAACACTGAAGCTTTCTTT.

The chain has TRBV28 and TRBJ2-7; 11 positions match TRBD2. This CDR3 region has 15 residues. CDR1 and CDR2 from the germline V gene are MDHEN and SYDVKM. The junction had 4 bases not matched to a gene; V was cut back by 6 bases and J by 0 bases. Here the CDR3 DNA reads TGTGCCAGCAGCCCCCTAGCGGGGGGCTCCTACGAGCAGTACTTC. It specifies CASSPLAGGSYEQYF. Together with reference TRBV28 and TRBJ2-7, the CDR3 gives the full variable domain: DVKVTQSSRYLVKRTGEKVFLECVQDMDHENMFWYRQDPGLGLRLIYFSYDVKMKEKGDIPEGYSVSREKKERFSLILESASTNQTSMYLCASSPLAGGSYEQYFGPGTRLTVT.

The chain joins TRBV11-2 to TRBJ2-7, with a tentative D call TRBD1 (6 bases). Trimming took off 8 bases at V and 0 bases at J, with 11 bases between the two ends. This CDR3 spans 13 amino acids. Looked up from germline, CDR1 is SGHAT and CDR2 is FQNNGV. This CDR3 is CASQGRGSYEQYF. CDR3 bases: TGTGCCAGCCAAGGCAGGGGCTCCTACGAGCAGTACTTC.

This chain uses TRBV5-1 with TRBJ2-7; D gene uncertain. Trimming shortened V by 2 bases and J by 6 bases, and 12 bases separated the two germline ends. The CDR3 contains 13 residues. Germline V gene lookup returns CDR1 SGHRS and CDR2 YFSETQ. The DNA for the CDR3 is TGCGCCAGCAGCTTAACGACGGATCTCGAGCAGTACTTC. This gives the protein CASSLTTDLEQYF. The full variable domain, with the rest looked up from reference TRBV5-1 and TRBJ2-7, is KAGVTQTPRYLIKTRGQQVTLSCSPISGHRSVSWYQQTPGQGLQFLFEYFSETQRNKGNFPGRFSGRQFSNSRSEMNVSTLELGDSALYLCASSLTTDLEQYFGPGTRLTVT.

The chain links TRBV4-2 to TRBJ2-7; D unresolved. The germline CDR1 and CDR2 sequences are LGHNA and YNFKEQ. V was shortened by 1 base and J by 5 bases, with 15 bases between the two germline ends. The CDR3 covers 15 residues. CDR3 amino acids: CASSQAAGFQDEQYF. CDR3 in DNA: TGTGCCAGCAGCCAAGCCGCCGGTTTTCAGGACGAGCAGTACTTC.

This clone was recorded once. This specimen includes other DNA sequences encoding the same CDR3. The CDR3 is CASSLTGTGELFF. The CDR3 coding sequence is TGTGCCAGCAGTTTAACAGGAACCGGGGAGCTGTTTTTT. The chain employs TRBV28 and TRBJ2-2; a possible D gene is TRBD1 (5 bases). V was trimmed by 2 bases and J by 5 bases, leaving 6 bases between them. The CDR3 consists of 13 residues. CDR1 is MDHEN and CDR2 is SYDVKM in the germline V gene.

The chain links TRBV6-1 to TRBJ1-2, with 9 bases identical to TRBD1. The CDR3 is 15 residues long. V was clipped by 1 base and J by 7 bases; unmatched bases: 7. Germline V lookup: CDR1 MNHNS, CDR2 SASEGT. The CDR3 reads CASSEEGTGSSGYTF. In DNA, the CDR3 is TGTGCCAGCAGTGAAGAAGGGACAGGGAGCAGTGGCTACACCTTC.

This rearrangement joins TRBV6-6 to TRBJ2-7, with D unresolved. Germline-derived CDR1 and CDR2 are MNHNY and SVGAGI (reference sequence). The CDR3 sequence is 13 residues long. Trimming cost V 2 bases and J 2 bases, with 7 bases left between them. The CDR3 DNA is TGTGCCAGCAGTTACGGGATACCCTACGAGCAGTACTTC. It yields the protein CASSYGIPYEQYF.

The rearrangement uses TRBV5-1 and TRBJ1-2; D is undetermined. The CDR3 length is 17 residues. The V end lost 0 bases, the J end lost 0 bases, and 15 bases lay between the germline ends. The germline V gene has CDR1 SGHRS and CDR2 YFSETQ. The CDR3 loop is CASSLARINQANYGYTF. Written as DNA, the CDR3 is TGCGCCAGCAGCTTGGCACGGATAAACCAAGCTAACTATGGCTACACCTTC.

This sequence joins TRBV9 and TRBJ1-1; the D gene is possibly TRBD1 (5 bases). V was clipped by 4 bases and J by 9 bases, with 19 bases between them. Germline CDR1 reads SGDLS; CDR2 reads YYNGEE. This CDR3 comprises 14 residues. In DNA form, the CDR3 reads TGTGCCAGCAGCCCCCCCTCGCCGGGGCCCCAAGCTTTCTTT. Amino acids: CASSPPSPGPQAFF.

This chain connects TRBV2 to TRBJ2-1; D is ambiguous. Germline V gene data show CDR1 as SNHLY and CDR2 as FYNNEI. The CDR3 has 12 residues. Trimming pared 4 bases from V and 3 bases from J, leaving 4 bases between. The CDR3 nucleotides are TGTGCCAGCAGTGTTGGCTACAATGAGCAGTTCTTC. This codes for CASSVGYNEQFF.

This chain links TRBV14 with TRBJ1-2; TRBD1 is a possible D gene (5 bases). In germline, CDR1 is SGHDN, CDR2 FVKESK. V dropped 0 bases and J dropped 6 bases, with 20 bases sitting between them. CDR3 length: 17 amino acids. The CDR3 DNA reads as TGTGCCAGCAGCCAAGAGTGGGAAGGGACTACTACTAATGGCTACACCTTC. It yields the protein CASSQEWEGTTTNGYTF.

This rearrangement joins TRBV5-1 to TRBJ2-2, with 11 bases that match TRBD2. V lost 5 bases and J lost 6; bases outside the gene matches: 9. The CDR3 consists of 16 residues. Per germline, CDR1 SGHRS and CDR2 YFSETQ. The CDR3: CASSFITSGGAGELFF. Here the CDR3 DNA reads TGCGCCAGCAGTTTCATTACTAGCGGGGGAGCCGGGGAGCTGTTTTTT.

V is TRBV28 and J is TRBJ2-2; D might be TRBD1 (5 bases). V lost 3 bases and J 1 base, leaving 15 bases between the germline ends. Germline V gene lookup returns CDR1 MDHEN and CDR2 SYDVKM. The CDR3 is made up of 17 amino acids. Here the CDR3 reads CASSLLDKGLNTGELFF. CDR3 bases: TGTGCCAGCAGTTTGTTGGACAAGGGGTTGAACACCGGGGAGCTGTTTTTT.